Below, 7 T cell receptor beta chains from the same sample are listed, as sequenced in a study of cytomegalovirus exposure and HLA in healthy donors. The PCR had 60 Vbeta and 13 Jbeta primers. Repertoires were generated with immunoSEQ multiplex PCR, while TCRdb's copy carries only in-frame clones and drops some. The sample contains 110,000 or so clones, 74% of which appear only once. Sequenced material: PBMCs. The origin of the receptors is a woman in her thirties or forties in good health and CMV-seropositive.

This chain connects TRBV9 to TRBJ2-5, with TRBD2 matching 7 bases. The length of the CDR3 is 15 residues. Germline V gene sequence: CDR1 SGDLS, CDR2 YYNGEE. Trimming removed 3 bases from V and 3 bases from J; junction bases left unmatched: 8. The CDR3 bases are TGTGCCAGCAGCGGCGGGGGAGGCCCCGAAGAGACCCAGTACTTC. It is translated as CASSGGGGPEETQYF.

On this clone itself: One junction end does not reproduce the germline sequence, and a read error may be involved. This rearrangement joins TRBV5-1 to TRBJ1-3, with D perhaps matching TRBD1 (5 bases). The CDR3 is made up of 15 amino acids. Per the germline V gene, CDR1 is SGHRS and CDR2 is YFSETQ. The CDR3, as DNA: TGCTCCAGCAGCTTGGAGGGGTTCTCTGGAAACACCATATATTTT. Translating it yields CSSSLEGFSGNTIYF.

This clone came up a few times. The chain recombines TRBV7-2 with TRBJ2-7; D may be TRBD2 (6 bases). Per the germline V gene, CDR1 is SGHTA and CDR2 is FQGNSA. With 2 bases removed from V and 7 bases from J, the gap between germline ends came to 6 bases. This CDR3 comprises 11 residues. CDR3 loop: CASSLRGEQYF. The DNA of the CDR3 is TGTGCCAGCAGCTTACGGGGGGAGCAGTACTTC. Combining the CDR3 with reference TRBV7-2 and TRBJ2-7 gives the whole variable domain GAGVSQSPSNKVTEKGKDVELRCDPISGHTALYWYRQSLGQGLEFLIYFQGNSAPDKSGLPSDRFSAERTGGSVSTLTIQRTQQEDSAVYLCASSLRGEQYFGPGTRLTVT.

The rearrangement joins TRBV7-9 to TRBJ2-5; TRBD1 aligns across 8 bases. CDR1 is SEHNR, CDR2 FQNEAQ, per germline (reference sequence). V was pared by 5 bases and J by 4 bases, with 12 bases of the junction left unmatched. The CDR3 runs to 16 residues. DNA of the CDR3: TGTGCCAGCAGCCCCAGGACAGGGACCTTCCGAGAGACCCAGTACTTC. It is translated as CASSPRTGTFRETQYF. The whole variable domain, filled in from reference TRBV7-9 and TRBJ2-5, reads DTGVSQNPRHKITKRGQNVTFRCDPISEHNRLYWYRQTLGQGPEFLTYFQNEAQLEKSRLLSDRFSAERPKGSFSTLEIQRTEQGDSAMYLCASSPRTGTFRETQYFGPGTRLLVL.

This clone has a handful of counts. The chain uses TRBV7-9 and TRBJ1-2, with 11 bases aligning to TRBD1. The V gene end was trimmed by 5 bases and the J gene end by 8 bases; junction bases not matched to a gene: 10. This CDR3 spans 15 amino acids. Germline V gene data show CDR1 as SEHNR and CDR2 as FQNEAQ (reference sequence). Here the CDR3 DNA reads TGTGCCAGCAGCATCACCGGACAGGGGGCGGACGGCTACACCTTC. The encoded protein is CASSITGQGADGYTF.

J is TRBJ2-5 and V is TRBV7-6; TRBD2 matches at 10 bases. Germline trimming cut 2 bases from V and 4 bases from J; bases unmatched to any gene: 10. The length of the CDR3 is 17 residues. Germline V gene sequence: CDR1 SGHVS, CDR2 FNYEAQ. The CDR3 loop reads CASSLFASGGAVETQYF. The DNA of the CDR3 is TGTGCCAGCAGCTTATTCGCCAGCGGGGGGGCCGTAGAGACCCAGTACTTC.

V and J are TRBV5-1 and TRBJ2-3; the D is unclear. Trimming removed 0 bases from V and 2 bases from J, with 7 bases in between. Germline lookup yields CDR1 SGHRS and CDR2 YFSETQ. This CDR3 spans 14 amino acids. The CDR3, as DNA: TGCGCCAGCAGCTTGGGGCAGAACACAGATACGCAGTATTTT. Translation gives CASSLGQNTDTQYF.